This TCR beta chain originates from a study of blood T cell repertoires in COVID-19. The overall study: The origin of the acute and convalescent COVID-19 samples was the United States, Italy and Spain. In each case, the material was cDNA or gDNA derived from T cells, B-cell-depleted T cells, or PBMCs.

Authors' processing steps: Estimates of nucleated cell counts were drawn from the amplification of reference gene primers. Method: immunoSEQ multiplex PCR; TCRdb's copy keeps in-frame clones and lacks some. The D gene and trimming were derived from the DNA, and the V and J assignments and clone size from that table. The sample includes roughly 280,000 clones, approximately 91% of them seen just once. This CDR3 has 12 amino acids. Germline lookup yields CDR1 MNHEY and CDR2 SMNVEV (reference sequence). The V and J ends lost 6 bases and 9 bases, in that order; junction bases with no gene match: 7. Source material: peripheral blood. V usage is TRBV27 and J usage is TRBJ2-7, with 8 bases lining up with TRBD1. The receptor's source is a woman in her 30s with COVID-19, enrolled during active disease. The CDR3 DNA reads TGTGCCAGCAGCCGGCCGACAGGGGTGCAGTACTTC. Protein: CASSRPTGVQYF.